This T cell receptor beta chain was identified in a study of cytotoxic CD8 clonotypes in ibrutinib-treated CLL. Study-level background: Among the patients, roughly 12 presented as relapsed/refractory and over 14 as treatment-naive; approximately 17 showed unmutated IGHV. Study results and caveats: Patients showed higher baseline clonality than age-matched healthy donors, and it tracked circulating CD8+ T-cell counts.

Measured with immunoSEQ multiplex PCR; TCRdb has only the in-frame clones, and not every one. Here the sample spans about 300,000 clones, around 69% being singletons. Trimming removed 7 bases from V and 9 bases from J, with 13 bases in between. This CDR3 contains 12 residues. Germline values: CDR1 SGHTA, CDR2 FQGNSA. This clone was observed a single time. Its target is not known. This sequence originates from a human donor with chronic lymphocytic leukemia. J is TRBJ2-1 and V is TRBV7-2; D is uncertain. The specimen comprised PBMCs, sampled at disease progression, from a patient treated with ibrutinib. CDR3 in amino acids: CASTPEDREQFF. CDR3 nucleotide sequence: TGTGCCAGCACTCCAGAAGACCGTGAGCAGTTCTTC.